A single count supports the clone carrying this TCR beta chain. The data belong to a study of Ad26.COV2.S vaccination and SARS-CoV-2 variants. The wider study: Donor was in the COV1001 Ad26.COV2.S trial arm.

This CDR3 comprises 14 residues. Trimming cost V 4 bases and J 3 bases, with 12 bases left between them. In germline, CDR1 is MDHEN, CDR2 SYDVKM. Method: immunoSEQ multiplex PCR; TCRdb's copy keeps in-frame clones and lacks some. The sample has 250,000 to 300,000 clones, more than 70% seen once; the top ten hold roughly 3.5%. The treatment here: about 20 received Ad26.COV2.S at low or high dose, single or two shots; about 5 received placebo; per-sample allocation not given. It was on day 63 after the first vaccine or placebo injection that samples were taken. The sequence was obtained from a person aged 18-60 years who received the Ad26.COV2.S COVID-19 vaccine or a placebo. V and J are TRBV28 and TRBJ1-2, with a possible D match to TRBD1 (6 bases). Material: peripheral blood, obtained in a trial of Ad26.COV2.S vaccine versus placebo. CDR3 residues: CASSYSQGYYGYTF. The CDR3 nucleotides are TGTGCCAGCAGTTACTCCCAGGGGTACTATGGCTACACCTTC.